These 17 T cell receptor beta chains were sequenced from one sample in a study of T-cell reconstitution after alpha-beta-depleted transplantation in children. Unique molecular identifiers were incorporated when the TCRbeta library was constructed. In TCRdb, the PCR reads were re-called with MiXCR into one record per CDR3 protein. This table holds more than 450,000 distinct CDR3 sequences, around 20% found once. Material: PBMCs from the stem cell graft donor, obtained from the stem cell graft. Receptor source: a human donor who donated a stem cell graft to a child with acute lymphoblastic leukemia.

The chain joins TRBV3-1 to TRBJ1-1; 7 bases are shared with TRBD1. CDR1 is LGHDT and CDR2 is YNNKEL in the germline V gene (reference sequence). The CDR3 extends over 16 amino acids. The V gene end was trimmed by 2 bases and the J gene end by 5 bases; junction bases not matched to a gene: 11. The CDR3 DNA reads as TGTGCCAGCAGCCAATCAGGGGTGGCAGGGGGTACTGAAGCTTTCTTT. It translates to CASSQSGVAGGTEAFF.

This clonotype was seen repeatedly, ten times or more. This sequence joins TRBV29-1 and TRBJ2-3; perhaps TRBD1 as D (6 bases). The germline CDR1 and CDR2 sequences are SQVTM and ANQGSEA. V lost 5 bases to trimming and J lost 0 bases, with 12 bases between them. The CDR3 is 14 residues long. CDR3 loop: CSVLDRPSTDTQYF. CDR3 DNA: TGCAGCGTTCTCGACAGGCCGAGCACAGATACGCAGTATTTT.

This clonotype was observed a handful of times. The gene calls are TRBV21-1 and TRBJ2-2. TRBV21-1 is a known pseudogene. The CDR3 runs to 16 residues. The CDR3 region is CASSKAERKNTGELFF. The CDR3 DNA follows: TGTGCCAGCAGCAAAGCGGAAAGAAAGAACACCGGGGAGCTGTTTTTT.

The chain links TRBV10-3 to TRBJ2-3, with D unresolved. V was clipped by 4 bases and J by 4 bases, with 6 bases between them. This CDR3 comprises 12 residues. Germline V lookup: CDR1 ENHRY, CDR2 SYGVKD. The CDR3 nucleotides read TGTGCCATCAGTGGAGCCCCAGATACGCAGTATTTT. Its translation: CAISGAPDTQYF.

For this clonotype: One end of the junction fails to match germline, which may point to a read error. The gene calls are TRBV5-1 and TRBJ2-2; 7 bases map to TRBD1. The germline gives CDR1 SGHRS, CDR2 YFSETQ. This CDR3 has 18 amino acids. In nucleotides, the CDR3 is TGCGCCAGCACCTTGGACCCGGGACAGCCAACGGGCACCGGGGAGCTGTTTTTT. This translates into CASTLDPGQPTGTGELFF.

This clonotype occurred a few times. This chain uses TRBV11-2 with TRBJ2-2; unclear D gene. CDR3 length: 14 amino acids. CDR1 is SGHAT and CDR2 is FQNNGV in the germline V gene. V was cut by 7 bases and J by 6 bases, with 15 bases left in between. In DNA, the CDR3 is TGTGCCAGCACGTACCTCGCTGAGGCCGGGGAGCTGTTTTTT. It encodes CASTYLAEAGELFF.

This clonotype has more than one count but fewer than ten. The chain is built from TRBV5-5 and TRBJ1-5, with D uncertain. The CDR3 consists of 18 residues. V was trimmed by 4 bases and J by 0 bases, leaving 20 bases between them. The V gene's germline CDR1 is SGHKS and CDR2 YYEKEE (reference sequence). CDR3 amino acids: CASSIQRSTGYSNQPQHF. For the CDR3, the DNA is TGTGCCAGCAGCATACAGCGATCTACCGGGTATAGCAATCAGCCCCAGCATTTT.

The rearrangement joins TRBV11-2 to TRBJ2-3; 8 positions agree with TRBD2. The CDR3 is made up of 17 amino acids. Germline V CDR1 and CDR2: SGHAT, FQNNGV. V was pared by 3 bases and J by 2 bases, with 10 bases of the junction left unmatched. The CDR3 DNA is TGTGCCAGCAGCTTTCCCCTTAGCGGGACACCCACAGATACGCAGTATTTT. Protein: CASSFPLSGTPTDTQYF.

This clonotype was counted between two and nine times. This chain uses TRBV20-1 with TRBJ1-2; 7 positions agree with TRBD1. The CDR3 loop spans 12 amino acids. Trimming cost V 6 bases and J 4 bases; bases outside gene matches: 5. The germline CDR1 and CDR2 sequences are DFQATT and SNEGSKA (reference sequence). This chain's CDR3 is CSAPGQPYGYTF. The CDR3 bases are TGCAGTGCACCGGGACAGCCCTATGGCTACACCTTC.

The chain couples TRBV20-1 to TRBJ1-4, with unresolved D. Germline loops: CDR1 DFQATT, CDR2 SNEGSKA (reference sequence). V lost 6 bases and J lost 4, with 15 bases in between. CDR3 length: 14 residues. As DNA, the CDR3 is TGCAGTGCAGCGATCCACGCTGATAATGAAAAACTGTTTTTT. Translated, it gives CSAAIHADNEKLFF.

This clonotype was observed a handful of times. The chain uses TRBV5-1 and TRBJ1-2; perhaps TRBD1 as D (5 bases). The CDR3 consists of 14 residues. V lost 3 bases, J lost 4 bases, and 13 bases lay in between. Germline V lookup: CDR1 SGHRS, CDR2 YFSETQ. This CDR3 reads CASSWGGTGYGYTF. CDR3 coding DNA: TGCGCCAGCAGCTGGGGAGGGACTGGCTATGGCTACACCTTC.

The chain carries TRBV2 and TRBJ2-1, with D perhaps TRBD2 (5 bases). The CDR3 runs 14 residues. Looked up from germline, CDR1 is SNHLY and CDR2 is FYNNEI. The V end was cut by 4 bases, the J end by 4 bases, with 11 bases between. The CDR3 DNA is TGTGCCAGCAGTGCTAGCAAGGGATACAATGAGCAGTTCTTC. Its protein is CASSASKGYNEQFF. Drawing the rest from reference TRBV2 and TRBJ2-1, the complete variable domain is EPEVTQTPSHQVTQMGQEVILRCVPISNHLYFYWYRQILGQKVEFLVSFYNNEISEKSEIFDDQFSVERPDGSNFTLKIRSTKLEDSAMYFCASSASKGYNEQFFGPGTRLTVL.

The rearrangement joins TRBV12-3 or TRBV12-4 to TRBJ1-1; D call uncertain. Trimming removed 11 bases at V and 4 bases at J, with 23 bases between. The CDR3 covers 15 residues. CDR3 sequence reads: CASRFASRGSTEAFF. The DNA of the CDR3 is TGTGCCTCCCGGTTTGCTAGTCGAGGGAGCACTGAAGCTTTCTTT.

The chain uses TRBV20-1 and TRBJ2-7; TRBD2 agrees at 8 bases. Looked up from germline, CDR1 is DFQATT and CDR2 is SNEGSKA (reference sequence). Trimming cost V 4 bases and J 6 bases; bases outside gene matches: 11. The CDR3 is made up of 14 amino acids. The CDR3 sequence is CSAKKSGRSPEQYF. The CDR3 bases are TGCAGTGCTAAAAAAAGCGGGAGATCGCCCGAGCAGTACTTC.

This clonotype has just a few counts. The chain carries TRBV11-2 and TRBJ2-3; possible D gene TRBD2, 5 bases. Germline V gene data show CDR1 as SGHAT and CDR2 as FQNNGV. The V and J ends lost 4 bases and 2 bases respectively, with 22 bases between them. The CDR3 totals 18 residues. The CDR3 DNA reads TGTGCCAGCAGCTCCAATCCTACTAGAGGGTGGGTCACAGATACGCAGTATTTT. It encodes CASSSNPTRGWVTDTQYF.

This clonotype showed up just a few times. V is TRBV5-1 and J is TRBJ1-6; a weak D match, TRBD1 (6 bases). CDR3 size: 14 residues. From germline, CDR1 is SGHRS and CDR2 YFSETQ. V lost 4 bases and J lost 10, with 15 bases in between. The CDR3 DNA is TGCGCCAGCAGCCTCCCAGGGGCTAACTCACCCCTCCACTTT. Translating gives CASSLPGANSPLHF.

A few counts support this clonotype. The chain joins TRBV3-1 to TRBJ2-7; D ambiguous. Trimming removed 0 bases from V and 3 bases from J, with 6 bases in between. Looked up from germline, CDR1 is LGHDT and CDR2 is YNNKEL (reference sequence). The CDR3 contains 13 residues. In nucleotides, the CDR3 is TGTGCCAGCAGCCAAGATAGAGTCTACGAGCAGTACTTC. It yields the protein CASSQDRVYEQYF.